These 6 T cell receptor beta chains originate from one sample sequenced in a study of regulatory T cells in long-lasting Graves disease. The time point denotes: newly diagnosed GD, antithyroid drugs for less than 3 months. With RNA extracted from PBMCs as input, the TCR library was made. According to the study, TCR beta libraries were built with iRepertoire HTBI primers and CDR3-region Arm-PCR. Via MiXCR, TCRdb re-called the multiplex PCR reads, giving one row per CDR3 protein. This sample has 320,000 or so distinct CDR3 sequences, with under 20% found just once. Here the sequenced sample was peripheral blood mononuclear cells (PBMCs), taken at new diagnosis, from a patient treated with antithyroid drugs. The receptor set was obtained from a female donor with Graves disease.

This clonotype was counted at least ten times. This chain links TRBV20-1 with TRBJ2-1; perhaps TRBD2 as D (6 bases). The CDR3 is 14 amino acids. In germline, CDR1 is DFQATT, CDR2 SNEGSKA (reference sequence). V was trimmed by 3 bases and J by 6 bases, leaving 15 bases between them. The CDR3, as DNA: TGCAGTGCTAGTAGGCTAGTAGCGGCCAATGAGCAGTTCTTC. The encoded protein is CSASRLVAANEQFF.

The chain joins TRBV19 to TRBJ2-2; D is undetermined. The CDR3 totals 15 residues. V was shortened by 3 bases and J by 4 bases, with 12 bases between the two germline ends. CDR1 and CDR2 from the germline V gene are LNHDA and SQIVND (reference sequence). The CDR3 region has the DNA TGTGCCAGTAGTATTGGTGTCACCCTCACCGGGGAGCTGTTTTTT. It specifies CASSIGVTLTGELFF.

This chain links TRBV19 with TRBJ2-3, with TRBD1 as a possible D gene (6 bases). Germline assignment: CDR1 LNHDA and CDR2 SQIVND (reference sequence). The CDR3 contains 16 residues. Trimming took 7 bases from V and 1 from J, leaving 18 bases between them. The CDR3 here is CASTLRGIGGTDTQYF. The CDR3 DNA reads TGTGCCAGTACCCTAAGGGGGATAGGCGGCACAGATACGCAGTATTTT.

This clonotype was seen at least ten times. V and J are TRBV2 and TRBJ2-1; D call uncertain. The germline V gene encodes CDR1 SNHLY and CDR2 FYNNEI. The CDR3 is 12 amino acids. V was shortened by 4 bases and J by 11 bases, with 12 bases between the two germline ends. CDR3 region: CASSVKASKQFF. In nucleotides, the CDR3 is TGTGCCAGCAGTGTCAAAGCTAGTAAGCAGTTCTTC.

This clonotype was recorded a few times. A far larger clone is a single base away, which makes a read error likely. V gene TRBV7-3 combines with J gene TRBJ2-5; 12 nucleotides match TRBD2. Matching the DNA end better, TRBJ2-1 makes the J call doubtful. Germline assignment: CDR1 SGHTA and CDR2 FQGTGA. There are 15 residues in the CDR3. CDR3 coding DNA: TGTGCCAGCAACAAGACTAGCGGGAGTCTTGGTGAGCAGTTCTTC. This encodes CASNKTSGSLGEQFF.

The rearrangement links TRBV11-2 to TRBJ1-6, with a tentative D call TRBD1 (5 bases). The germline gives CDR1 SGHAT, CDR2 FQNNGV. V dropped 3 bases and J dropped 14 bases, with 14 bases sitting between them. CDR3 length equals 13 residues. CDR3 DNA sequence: TGTGCCAGCAGCTTCTCCGCGGGGGAGGCCCTCCACTTT. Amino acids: CASSFSAGEALHF.